Listed below are T cell receptor beta chains from one sample, sequenced in a study of blood T cell repertoires in COVID-19. Sequenced by immunoSEQ multiplex PCR; TCRdb stores in-frame clones only, minus some. The table includes about 130,000 clones, approximately 90% detected once. Sequences were obtained from peripheral blood. Every receptor here comes from a man in his sixties with active or convalescent COVID-19. Each CDR3 is given with its conserved first and last residue. Each record gives: V gene, D gene, clone size, J gene, CDR3 protein. D genes are given only for firm matches. A clone size is listed for some rows: how often the clone was seen (once, few, many), or a class if it is expanded.

V gene: TRBV6-4; D gene: TRBD1; clone size: .; J gene: TRBJ1-4; CDR3 protein: CASSEPGGTGDLSTNEKLFF
V gene: TRBV6-6; D gene: .; clone size: .; J gene: TRBJ1-3; CDR3 protein: CASSSRGIIENTIYF
V gene: TRBV27; D gene: TRBD2; clone size: .; J gene: TRBJ2-1; CDR3 protein: CARAGCDEQFF
V gene: TRBV5-6; D gene: .; clone size: .; J gene: TRBJ2-7; CDR3 protein: CASSSGLISYEQYF
V gene: TRBV7-8; D gene: .; clone size: .; J gene: TRBJ2-4; CDR3 protein: CASSSLQGSRVYF
V gene: TRBV7-3; D gene: .; clone size: .; J gene: TRBJ2-3; CDR3 protein: CASSLVEGTQYF
V gene: TRBV28; D gene: .; clone size: .; J gene: TRBJ2-7; CDR3 protein: CASSLAGSSYEQYF
V gene: TRBV18; D gene: TRBD2; clone size: .; J gene: TRBJ2-1; CDR3 protein: CASSPPPGGEYNEQFF
V gene: TRBV13; D gene: TRBD2; clone size: .; J gene: TRBJ2-7; CDR3 protein: CASSLRITAGVSAYEQYF
V gene: TRBV27; D gene: .; clone size: .; J gene: TRBJ2-4; CDR3 protein: CASSFGAGDIQYF
V gene: TRBV21-1; D gene: .; clone size: .; J gene: TRBJ1-2; CDR3 protein: CASSKPSRGGYGYTF
V gene: TRBV19; D gene: .; clone size: .; J gene: TRBJ1-5; CDR3 protein: CASSIQGAQPQHF
V gene: TRBV30; D gene: .; clone size: .; J gene: TRBJ2-7; CDR3 protein: CAWSVKGTYEQYF
V gene: TRBV4-2; D gene: TRBD2; clone size: .; J gene: TRBJ2-2; CDR3 protein: CASTQRGDTGELFF
V gene: TRBV19; D gene: TRBD1; clone size: .; J gene: TRBJ2-6; CDR3 protein: CASSGTGTGYVTGANVLTF
V gene: TRBV7-2; D gene: TRBD2; clone size: .; J gene: TRBJ2-3; CDR3 protein: CASRRGARTDTQYF
V gene: TRBV5-1; D gene: .; clone size: .; J gene: TRBJ2-5; CDR3 protein: CASSLIGGETQYF
V gene: TRBV7-9; D gene: .; clone size: few; J gene: TRBJ1-4; CDR3 protein: CASSLGSGVDEKLFF
V gene: TRBV3-1/TRBV3-2; D gene: TRBD1; clone size: .; J gene: TRBJ1-2; CDR3 protein: CASSQGYRGANYGYTF
V gene: TRBV7-9; D gene: .; clone size: .; J gene: TRBJ1-1; CDR3 protein: CASSLQGNTEAFF
V gene: TRBV7-9; D gene: TRBD1; clone size: .; J gene: TRBJ1-2; CDR3 protein: CASSLAGTGSYGYTF
V gene: TRBV9; D gene: TRBD2; clone size: .; J gene: TRBJ2-5; CDR3 protein: CASSVGHREGETQYF
V gene: TRBV28; D gene: TRBD2; clone size: .; J gene: TRBJ2-3; CDR3 protein: CASSSGTSGGAAPGDTQYF
V gene: TRBV18; D gene: TRBD2; clone size: .; J gene: TRBJ2-5; CDR3 protein: CASSPPTGLAGTGKTQYF
V gene: TRBV29-1; D gene: .; clone size: .; J gene: TRBJ2-1; CDR3 protein: CSVGGPPKYNEQFF
V gene: TRBV4-1; D gene: .; clone size: .; J gene: TRBJ2-2; CDR3 protein: CASSPLDIISYTGELFF
V gene: TRBV28; D gene: TRBD1; clone size: .; J gene: TRBJ1-5; CDR3 protein: CASEQRGRQPQHF
V gene: TRBV7-2; D gene: .; clone size: .; J gene: TRBJ1-3; CDR3 protein: CASSLETGKENTIYF
V gene: TRBV9; D gene: .; clone size: .; J gene: TRBJ2-5; CDR3 protein: CASSVGQDPGRTQYF